This passage covers 3 T cell receptor beta chains from one sample sequenced in a study of blood T cell repertoires in COVID-19 (dated by TCRdb to the early 2020s). The receptor library was made with the immunoSEQ multiplex PCR assay. TCRdb re-hosts the immuneACCESS table, in-frame sequences only. Its copies lack some clones; in the studies checked, an unresolved V gene accounts for under half of them, and the cause for the rest is not known. Recorded for this sample are 90,000 to 120,000 clones; roughly four fifths of them occurred a single time. The ten top clones hold 4% to 5.5% of the sample. The sample comprised peripheral blood. The receptors stem from a man aged 55-75 years with acute or convalescent COVID-19.

The chain has TRBV5-1 and TRBJ2-5; 7 nucleotides match TRBD2. This CDR3 contains 17 residues. With V trimmed by 4 bases and J by 5 bases, 17 bases remained unmatched. Germline V lookup: CDR1 SGHRS, CDR2 YFSETQ. CDR3 sequence reads: CASSPGAQPGGRETQYF. The DNA for the CDR3 is TGCGCCAGCAGCCCGGGTGCCCAACCGGGAGGTAGGGAGACCCAGTACTTC.

The rearrangement links TRBV6-1 to TRBJ1-1; TRBD1 is a possible D gene (5 bases). The CDR3 spans 13 residues. CDR1 MNHNS and CDR2 SASEGT come from the germline V gene. Trimming left V 2 bases short and J 3 bases short, with 7 bases between. CDR3 sequence (DNA): TGTGCCAGCAGTGAACAAGGGGACACTGAAGCTTTCTTT. Amino acid sequence: CASSEQGDTEAFF.

V usage is TRBV18 and J usage is TRBJ1-5; D gene uncertain. This CDR3 has 13 amino acids. Trimming left V 2 bases short and J 6 bases short, with 8 bases between. CDR1 is KGHSH, CDR2 LQKENI, per germline. DNA of the CDR3: TGTGCCAGCTCACCATACGGAGGTCAGCCCCAGCATTTT. This codes for CASSPYGGQPQHF.